Below, one T cell receptor beta chain is given with its context. CDR1 MNHEY and CDR2 SVGAGI come from the germline V gene. This CDR3 contains 16 residues. The V and J ends lost 2 bases and 6 bases respectively, with 18 bases between them. Original processing notes: Reference gene primer amplification in the assay estimated nucleated cell counts. Sequencing was performed with immunoSEQ multiplex PCR; in TCRdb, only in-frame clones are kept and a portion is missing. The DNA gave D and trimming, while V, J and clone size come from that table. In the table there are 150,000 to 200,000 clones, about three quarters of which are singletons. This record belongs to a study of blood T cell repertoires in COVID-19. As for the study in general: Donors in the United States, Italy and Spain gave samples during acute or convalescent COVID-19. Sources were T cells, B-cell-depleted T cells, or PBMCs; the material itself was cDNA or gDNA.

This clonotype was sampled from a man between 70 and 80 years old with acute or convalescent COVID-19. Sample: peripheral blood. The rearrangement joins TRBV6-5 to TRBJ2-3; D gene uncertain. CDR3 DNA sequence: TGTGCCAGCAGTTACCTTGGGCTTCCGAAGGCGGATACGCAGTATTTT. This translates into CASSYLGLPKADTQYF.